This passage covers 4 T cell receptor beta chains from one sample sequenced in a study of cytomegalovirus exposure and HLA in healthy donors. This PCR relied on a set of 60 Vbeta primers and 13 Jbeta primers. Profiled with immunoSEQ multiplex PCR; TCRdb holds only in-frame clones, not every one. The table has 110,000 to 150,000 clones, roughly 74% seen once. What was sequenced was PBMCs. These receptors originate from a woman aged 18-30 years in good health and CMV-seropositive.

This clone appeared a single time. The V gene is TRBV5-1, the J gene TRBJ2-1, with D maybe TRBD2 (6 bases). Trimming pared 6 bases from V and 4 bases from J, leaving 11 bases between. The germline gives CDR1 SGHRS, CDR2 YFSETQ. CDR3 size: 13 residues. The DNA for the CDR3 is TGCGCCAGCATAGCGGACCAATACAATGAGCAGTTCTTC. Translation gives CASIADQYNEQFF. Full variable domain (remainder filled in from reference TRBV5-1 and TRBJ2-1): KAGVTQTPRYLIKTRGQQVTLSCSPISGHRSVSWYQQTPGQGLQFLFEYFSETQRNKGNFPGRFSGRQFSNSRSEMNVSTLELGDSALYLCASIADQYNEQFFGPGTRLTVL.

V and J are TRBV18 and TRBJ2-5, with TRBD2 as a possible D gene (5 bases). The J call is in doubt because the DNA end fits TRBJ2-7 better. The germline gives CDR1 KGHSH, CDR2 LQKENI. This CDR3 contains 16 residues. CDR3 bases: TGTGCCAGCTCAACCCTCTCCGGGATTAAGAGCGACGAGCAGTACTTC. Amino acid sequence: CASSTLSGIKSDEQYF.

The chain carries TRBV27 and TRBJ1-1; 7 nucleotides match TRBD1. The CDR3 length is 15 residues. The J segment lost 4 bases and the V segment lost 4 bases, leaving 9 bases of the junction unmatched. Per the germline V gene, CDR1 is MNHEY and CDR2 is SMNVEV (reference sequence). For the CDR3, the DNA is TGTGCCAGCAGTTCGCAACCTCCAGGGGGCACTGAAGCTTTCTTT. Translated, it gives CASSSQPPGGTEAFF.

The gene calls are TRBV10-3 and TRBJ1-5; D uncertain. CDR3 length: 16 residues. V was shortened by 0 bases and J by 2 bases, with 11 bases between the two germline ends. From germline, CDR1 is ENHRY and CDR2 SYGVKD. CDR3 sequence: CAISESTGKGNQPQHF. The CDR3 nucleotides read TGTGCCATCAGTGAGTCGACCGGGAAGGGCAATCAGCCCCAGCATTTT.